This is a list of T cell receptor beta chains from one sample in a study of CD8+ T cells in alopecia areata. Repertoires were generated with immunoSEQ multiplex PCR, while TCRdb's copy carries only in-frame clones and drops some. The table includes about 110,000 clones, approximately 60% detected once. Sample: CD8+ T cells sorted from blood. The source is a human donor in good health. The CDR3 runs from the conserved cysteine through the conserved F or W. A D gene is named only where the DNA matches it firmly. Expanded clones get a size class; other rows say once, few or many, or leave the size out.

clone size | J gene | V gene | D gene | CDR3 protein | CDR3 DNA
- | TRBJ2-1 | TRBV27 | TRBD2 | CASSPGGGLYNEQFF | TGTGCCAGCAGCCCGGGGGGAGGGCTCTACAATGAGCAGTTCTTC
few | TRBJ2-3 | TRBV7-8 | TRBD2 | CASSNEERGGPDTQYF | TGTGCCAGCAGCAATGAGGAGCGGGGGGGCCCAGATACGCAGTATTTT
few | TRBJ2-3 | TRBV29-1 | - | CSVDGAVSTDTQYF | TGCAGCGTTGATGGTGCCGTCAGCACAGATACGCAGTATTTT
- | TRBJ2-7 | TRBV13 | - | CASSFGSPYEQYF | TGTGCCAGCAGCTTCGGCAGTCCCTACGAGCAGTACTTC
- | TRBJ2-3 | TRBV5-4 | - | CASSSPLWGASTDTQYF | TGTGCCAGCAGCTCCCCTTTGTGGGGGGCAAGCACAGATACGCAGTATTTT
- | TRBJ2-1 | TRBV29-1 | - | CSVRGGSNEQFF | TGCAGCGTGCGTGGGGGCTCCAATGAGCAGTTCTTC
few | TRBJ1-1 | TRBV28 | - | CASSLVLGSGAFF | TGTGCCAGCAGTTTAGTTTTGGGAAGCGGAGCTTTCTTT
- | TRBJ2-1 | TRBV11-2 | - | CASSLSVRQGGNEQFF | TGTGCCAGCAGCTTATCAGTAAGGCAGGGGGGAAATGAGCAGTTCTTC
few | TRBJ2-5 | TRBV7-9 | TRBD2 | CASSLAGTSRETQYF | TGTGCCAGCAGCCTCGCGGGGACTAGCCGAGAGACCCAGTACTTC
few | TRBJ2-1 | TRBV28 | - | CASSHDEQFF | TGTGCCAGCAGTCACGATGAGCAGTTCTTC
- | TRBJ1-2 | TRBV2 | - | CASSESSWAPIYGYTF | TGTGCCAGCAGTGAATCGAGTTGGGCGCCAATCTATGGCTACACCTTC
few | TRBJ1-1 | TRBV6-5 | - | CASSYSGGQNTEAFF | TGTGCCAGCAGTTACTCCGGGGGCCAGAACACTGAAGCTTTCTTT
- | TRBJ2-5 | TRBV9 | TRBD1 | CASSPSPGTARETQYF | TGTGCCAGCAGCCCAAGTCCCGGGACAGCGCGGGAGACCCAGTACTTC
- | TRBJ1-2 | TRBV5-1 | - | CASSGPGRLYGYTF | TGCGCCAGCAGCGGTCCGGGACGGTTATATGGCTACACCTTC
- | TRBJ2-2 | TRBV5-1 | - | CASSLRFGFTGELFF | TGCGCCAGCAGCTTGAGGTTCGGTTTCACCGGGGAGCTGTTTTTT
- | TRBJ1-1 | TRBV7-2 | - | CASSLARRENTEAFF | TGTGCCAGCAGCTTAGCGAGGCGGGAAAACACTGAAGCTTTCTTT
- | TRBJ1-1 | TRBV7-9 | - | CASSLAPFSTKGAEAFF | TGTGCCAGCAGCTTAGCGCCTTTCAGTACCAAAGGCGCTGAAGCTTTCTTT
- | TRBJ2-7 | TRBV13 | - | CASSLGGGGILGEQYF | TGTGCCAGCAGCTTAGGAGGCGGGGGCATCTTAGGGGAGCAGTACTTC
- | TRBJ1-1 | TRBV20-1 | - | CSAIQGFEAFF | TGCAGTGCCATACAGGGATTTGAAGCTTTCTTT
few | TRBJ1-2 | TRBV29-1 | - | CSVAGFYRDGYTF | TGCAGCGTTGCTGGATTTTACAGGGATGGCTACACCTTC
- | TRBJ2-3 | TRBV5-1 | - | CASSLVQPSTDTQYF | TGCGCCAGCAGCTTGGTACAACCTAGCACAGATACGCAGTATTTT
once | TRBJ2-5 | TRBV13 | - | CASSEVRDQETQYF | TGTGCCAGCAGCGAAGTGAGGGACCAAGAGACCCAGTACTTC
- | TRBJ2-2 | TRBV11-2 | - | CASSLVSQGSYTGELFF | TGTGCCAGCAGCTTAGTTTCCCAGGGGTCGTACACCGGGGAGCTGTTTTTT
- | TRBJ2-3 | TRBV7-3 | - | CASSIWGGPTDTQYF | TGTGCCAGCAGCATATGGGGGGGCCCCACAGATACGCAGTATTTT
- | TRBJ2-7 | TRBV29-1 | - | CSVYLDYEQYF | TGCAGCGTTTATTTAGACTACGAGCAGTACTTC
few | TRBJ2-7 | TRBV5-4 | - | CASSSWYTGISYEQYF | TGTGCCAGCAGCTCGTGGTATACGGGGATTTCCTACGAGCAGTACTTC
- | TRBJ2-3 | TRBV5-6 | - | CASSPHRQSYTDTQYF | TGTGCCAGCAGCCCACACCGACAGTCATACACAGATACGCAGTATTTT
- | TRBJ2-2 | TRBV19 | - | CASMAETGELFF | TGTGCCAGTATGGCGGAAACCGGGGAGCTGTTTTTT
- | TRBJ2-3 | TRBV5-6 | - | CASSSAWDTQYF | TGTGCCAGCAGCTCCGCTTGGGATACGCAGTATTTT
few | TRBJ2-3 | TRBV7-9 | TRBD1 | CASSPDRGWLTDTQYF | TGTGCCAGCAGCCCCGACAGGGGGTGGTTAACAGATACGCAGTATTTT
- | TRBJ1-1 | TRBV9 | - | CASSVGGSGTEAFF | TGTGCCAGCAGCGTAGGGGGTTCGGGCACTGAAGCTTTCTTT
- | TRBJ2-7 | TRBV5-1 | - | CASSLGLDSHEQYF | TGCGCCAGCAGCTTGGGACTAGATTCCCACGAGCAGTACTTC
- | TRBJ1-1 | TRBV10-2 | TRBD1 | CASSESTGVNTEAFF | TGCGCCAGCAGTGAGTCGACAGGGGTGAACACTGAAGCTTTCTTT
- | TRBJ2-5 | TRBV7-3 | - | CASSLTGGGETQYF | TGTGCCAGCAGCTTAACCGGGGGAGGAGAGACCCAGTACTTC
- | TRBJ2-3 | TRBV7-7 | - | CASSEDLVGTQYF | TGTGCTAGCAGTGAGGATCTAGTTGGTACGCAGTATTTT
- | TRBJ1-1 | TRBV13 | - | CASSLGQGRAEAFF | TGTGCCAGCAGCTTAGGGCAGGGAAGAGCTGAAGCTTTCTTT
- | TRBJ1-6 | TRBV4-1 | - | CASSLVRASPLHF | TGCGCCAGCAGCCTAGTCCGGGCTTCACCCCTCCACTTT
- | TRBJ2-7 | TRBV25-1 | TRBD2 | CASSEGGEQYF | TGTGCCAGCAGTGAGGGGGGGGAGCAGTACTTC
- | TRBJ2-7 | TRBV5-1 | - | CASSPLGSSPYEQYF | TGCGCCAGCAGCCCTCTAGGCTCTAGCCCCTACGAGCAGTACTTC
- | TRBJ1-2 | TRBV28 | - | CASNLGDGYTF | TGTGCCAGCAATCTGGGGGATGGCTACACCTTC
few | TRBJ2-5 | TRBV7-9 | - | CASRPTSTVQETQYF | TGTGCCAGCAGGCCTACTTCTACGGTCCAAGAGACCCAGTACTTC
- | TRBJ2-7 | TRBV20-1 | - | CSARDNREQYF | TGCAGTGCTAGAGACAACCGCGAGCAGTACTTC
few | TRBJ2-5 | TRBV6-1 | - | CASEGWGSGQETQYF | TGTGCCAGCGAAGGGTGGGGGTCGGGGCAAGAGACCCAGTACTTC
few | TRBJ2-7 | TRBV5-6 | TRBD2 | CASSAGGSTYEQYF | TGTGCCAGCAGCGCCGGGGGGTCGACCTACGAGCAGTACTTC
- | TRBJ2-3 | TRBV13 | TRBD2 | CASSSRTSGGEDTQYF | TGTGCCAGCAGCTCAAGGACTAGCGGGGGGGAGGATACGCAGTATTTT
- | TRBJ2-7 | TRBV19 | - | CASSTRDMDEQYF | TGTGCCAGTAGTACCCGGGACATGGACGAGCAGTACTTC
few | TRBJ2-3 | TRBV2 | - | CASRPGFLPDTQYF | TGTGCCAGCAGGCCAGGGTTCCTTCCAGATACGCAGTATTTT
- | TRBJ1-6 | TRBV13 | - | CASSSGRGNSPLHF | TGTGCCAGCAGCTCGGGCCGGGGGAATTCACCCCTCCACTTT
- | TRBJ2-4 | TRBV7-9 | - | CASSLTEGLAKNIQYF | TGTGCCAGCAGCTTGACAGAAGGCTTAGCCAAAAACATTCAGTACTTC
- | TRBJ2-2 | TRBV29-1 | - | CSVEAGGYSTGELFF | TGCAGCGTTGAAGCAGGGGGGTATAGCACCGGGGAGCTGTTTTTT